A single sample gave rise to the 30 T cell receptor beta chains below, sequenced in a study of T cells expressing NK-cell markers. TCRdb reprocessed the 5' RACE reads, with one entry per CDR3 protein and no DNA. The listing records about 540,000 distinct CDR3 sequences. Specimen: blood T cells: a sorted CD56 or NKG2C T cell subset, CD4+ or CD8+ T cells, or bulk PBMC T cells (not recorded which). These receptors all stem from a man in his late teens or twenties in good health.

CDR3 residues: CASSGPRSGNTIYF. V and J are TRBV7-9 and TRBJ1-3. Germline loops: CDR1 SEHNR, CDR2 FQNEAQ (reference sequence). CDR3 length: 14 residues.

The V and J genes are TRBV7-8 and TRBJ2-1; the D gene TCRdb calls, TRBD1, cannot be checked with no DNA. This CDR3 spans 15 amino acids. Germline CDR1 and CDR2: SGHVS and FQNEAQ. This CDR3 reads CASSLVLVGSREQFF.

This chain connects TRBV29-1 to TRBJ2-1; TCRdb selects TRBD2, and the lack of DNA leaves this call unchecked. CDR3 length: 18 residues. Germline lookup yields CDR1 SQVTM and CDR2 ANQGSEA. The chain's CDR3 is CSVKIPVSGRLLYNEQFF.

The chain links TRBV28 to TRBJ1-2; TCRdb designates TRBD1, a call that cannot be tested without DNA. The CDR3 is 14 residues long. From germline, CDR1 is MDHEN and CDR2 SYDVKM. This CDR3 reads CASSSPSGGKGYTF.

CDR3 residues: CASSNDRVLRGTQYF. The chain uses TRBV27 and TRBJ2-5; TCRdb proposes TRBD1, but this gene call is untestable without DNA. The CDR3 length is 15 residues. Germline V gives CDR1 MNHEY, CDR2 SMNVEV (reference sequence).

The chain links TRBV5-5 to TRBJ2-7; with no DNA, the TCRdb D assignment of TRBD1 cannot be verified. The CDR3 runs to 14 residues. Germline V gene sequence: CDR1 SGHKS, CDR2 YYEKEE (reference sequence). CDR3 residues: CASSPYKTAYEQYF.

The J gene is TRBJ2-3, the V gene TRBV6-4; TCRdb selects TRBD2, and the lack of DNA leaves this call unchecked. CDR1 is MRHNA, CDR2 SNTAGT, per germline. This CDR3 region has 11 residues. CDR3 sequence reads: CAIGGVDTQYF.

The V call is TRBV6-5, the J call TRBJ2-3; TCRdb designates TRBD2, a call that cannot be tested without DNA. The CDR3 is made up of 16 amino acids. CDR1 is MNHEY and CDR2 is SVGAGI in the germline V gene. CDR3 protein: CASSSQRDGVADTQYF.

The CDR3 here is CASSPIGVMLAQNEQFF. The gene calls are TRBV7-8 and TRBJ2-1; TCRdb designates TRBD2, a call that cannot be tested without DNA. Germline CDR1 is SGHVS and CDR2 is FQNEAQ. This CDR3 is 17 amino acids long.

The chain uses TRBV7-8 and TRBJ2-1; TCRdb gives TRBD1 as the D gene, but with no DNA this cannot be confirmed. Germline V CDR1 and CDR2: SGHVS, FQNEAQ. The CDR3 extends over 11 amino acids. CDR3 in amino acids: CASSAGSEQFF.

The CDR3 spells CASSSWGSGTEAFF. The gene calls are TRBV6-5 and TRBJ1-1. Germline V CDR1 and CDR2: MNHEY, SVGAGI. The CDR3 loop spans 14 amino acids.

The chain joins TRBV3-1 to TRBJ2-2; the D gene TCRdb calls, TRBD2, cannot be checked with no DNA. CDR3 size: 15 residues. The germline CDR1 and CDR2 sequences are LGHDT and YNNKEL (reference sequence). CDR3 protein: CASVAGTRGTGELFF.

This rearrangement joins TRBV4-3 to TRBJ2-1; no DNA is available, so the TRBD1 call from TCRdb remains unchecked. This CDR3 has 16 amino acids. CDR1 and CDR2 (germline): LGHNA, YSLEER. This CDR3 reads CASSQTRQAPGNEQFF.

The V gene is TRBV20-1, the J gene TRBJ1-4; with no DNA, the TCRdb D assignment of TRBD1 cannot be verified. The length of the CDR3 is 13 residues. CDR1 is DFQATT, CDR2 SNEGSKA, per germline (reference sequence). CDR3: CSARSGGREKLFF.

V is TRBV6-1 and J is TRBJ1-4; TCRdb gives TRBD1 as the D gene, but with no DNA this cannot be confirmed. The V gene's germline CDR1 is MNHNS and CDR2 SASEGT. The CDR3 contains 15 residues. The CDR3 here is CASRPPGQFNEKLFF.

The V and J genes are TRBV12-3 or TRBV12-4 and TRBJ2-2; TCRdb proposes TRBD1, but this gene call is untestable without DNA. CDR3 length: 14 residues. CDR3 region: CASRGGTHTGELFF.

This chain connects TRBV12-3 or TRBV12-4 to TRBJ2-6; the D call from TCRdb, TRBD1, cannot be confirmed without DNA. The CDR3 loop spans 17 amino acids. This CDR3 is CASSFLGQITGANVLTF.

The chain recombines TRBV5-1 with TRBJ1-1. Per germline, CDR1 SGHRS and CDR2 YFSETQ. This CDR3 has 18 amino acids. CDR3 sequence reads: CASSLIAGLEAPGSEAFF.

The J gene is TRBJ2-7, the V gene TRBV6-1; TCRdb reports TRBD1, a call that lacks DNA to check it against. In germline, CDR1 is MNHNS, CDR2 SASEGT. This CDR3 spans 14 amino acids. The CDR3 sequence is CASRNRQGRYEQYF.

This rearrangement joins TRBV2 to TRBJ2-1. This CDR3 has 11 residues. CDR1 and CDR2 (germline): SNHLY, FYNNEI. This CDR3 reads CASSEWNEQFF.

CDR3 sequence reads: CSARDTSGTVAYEQYF. This chain uses TRBV20-1 with TRBJ2-7; the D call of TRBD1 rests on TCRdb alone, since no DNA is present to check it. CDR1 is DFQATT and CDR2 is SNEGSKA in the germline V gene (reference sequence). The CDR3 contains 16 residues.

The chain joins TRBV18 to TRBJ2-5. The CDR3 has 14 residues. From germline, CDR1 is KGHSH and CDR2 LQKENI. CDR3 sequence reads: CASSPRVSEETQYF.

The CDR3 loop reads CASSPQGRVEQYF. The rearrangement joins TRBV14 to TRBJ2-7; absent DNA, TCRdb's TRBD2 call cannot be checked. The CDR3 has 13 residues. Germline V gene lookup returns CDR1 SGHDN and CDR2 FVKESK.

The CDR3: CSVGTGGRMDTEAFF. This chain uses TRBV29-1 with TRBJ1-1; TCRdb's assignment of TRBD1 cannot be checked, as there is no DNA. Germline CDR1 SQVTM, CDR2 ANQGSEA. The CDR3 extends over 15 amino acids.

The chain joins TRBV4-1 to TRBJ1-1. The CDR3 totals 15 residues. Germline CDR1 and CDR2: MGHRA and YSYEKL. CDR3 amino acids: CASSQRVGLNTEAFF.

V is TRBV29-1 and J is TRBJ1-4; TCRdb's D call of TRBD1 is untestable without DNA. The CDR3 is 14 amino acids. CDR1 is SQVTM, CDR2 ANQGSEA, per germline. CDR3 protein: CSVLMTGSNEKLFF.

The chain combines TRBV29-1 with TRBJ2-7. The CDR3 has 13 residues. Germline values: CDR1 SQVTM, CDR2 ANQGSEA. CDR3 region: CSVISPKAYEQYF.

The rearrangement uses TRBV29-1 and TRBJ2-1. The CDR3 loop spans 13 amino acids. The V gene's germline CDR1 is SQVTM and CDR2 ANQGSEA. The CDR3 region is CSVEVLQWSEQFF.

The chain joins TRBV5-1 to TRBJ1-2. The CDR3 is 13 residues long. Germline V gene sequence: CDR1 SGHRS, CDR2 YFSETQ. This chain's CDR3 is CASSSATVYGYTF.

V usage is TRBV7-9 and J usage is TRBJ2-2. The CDR3 contains 17 residues. CDR1 and CDR2 (germline): SEHNR, FQNEAQ (reference sequence). Here the CDR3 reads CASSQRRTNVNTGELFF. The variable domain in full, with the rest retrieved from reference TRBV7-9 and TRBJ2-2, is DTGVSQNPRHKITKRGQNVTFRCDPISEHNRLYWYRQTLGQGPEFLTYFQNEAQLEKSRLLSDRFSAERPKGSFSTLEIQRTEQGDSAMYLCASSQRRTNVNTGELFFGEGSRLTVL.